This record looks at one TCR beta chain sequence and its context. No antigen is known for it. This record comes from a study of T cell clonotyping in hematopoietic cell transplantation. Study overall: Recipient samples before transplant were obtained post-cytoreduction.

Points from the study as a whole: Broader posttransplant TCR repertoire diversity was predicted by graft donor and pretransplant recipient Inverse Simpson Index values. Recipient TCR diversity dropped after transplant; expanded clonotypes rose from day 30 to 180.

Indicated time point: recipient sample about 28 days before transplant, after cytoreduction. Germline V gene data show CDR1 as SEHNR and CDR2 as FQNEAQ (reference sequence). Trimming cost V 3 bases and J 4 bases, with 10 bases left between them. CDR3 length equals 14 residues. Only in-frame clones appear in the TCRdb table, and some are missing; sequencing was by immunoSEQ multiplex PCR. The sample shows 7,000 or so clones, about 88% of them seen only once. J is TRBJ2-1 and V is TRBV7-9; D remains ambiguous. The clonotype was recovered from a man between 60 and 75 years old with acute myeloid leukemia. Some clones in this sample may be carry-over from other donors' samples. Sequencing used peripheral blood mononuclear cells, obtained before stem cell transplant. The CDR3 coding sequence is TGTGCCAGCAGCTTCGCCCTAGAGTACAATGAGCAGTTCTTC. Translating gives CASSFALEYNEQFF.